These 10 T cell receptor beta chains originate from one sample sequenced in a study of technical replicates of blood from several donors. Some clones are missing from TCRdb's copy, which holds only in-frame ones; the method was immunoSEQ multiplex PCR. The sample consists of approximately 92,000 clones, 95% of them appearing once. Sequencing input: T cells isolated from PBMCs. The receptor source for this set is a human donor in good health.

A few counts support this clone. This rearrangement joins TRBV19 to TRBJ2-3; TRBD2 matches 9 bases. The CDR3 totals 18 residues. Germline CDR1 LNHDA, CDR2 SQIVND (reference sequence). The junction had 14 bases not matched to a gene; V was cut back by 1 base and J by 6 bases. CDR3 residues: CASSIGGGGGGALDTQYF. As DNA, the CDR3 is TGTGCCAGTAGTATAGGGGGAGGCGGCGGGGGGGCCTTGGATACGCAGTATTTT. Filled out from reference TRBV19 and TRBJ2-3, the complete variable domain reads DGGITQSPKYLFRKEGQNVTLSCEQNLNHDAMYWYRQDPGQGLRLIYYSQIVNDFQKGDIAEGYSVSREKKESFPLTVTSAQKNPTAFYLCASSIGGGGGGALDTQYFGPGTRLTVL.

The chain combines TRBV7-8 with TRBJ2-3; TRBD2 matches at 8 bases. The CDR3 extends over 15 amino acids. The germline V gene encodes CDR1 SGHVS and CDR2 FQNEAQ. V lost 1 base to trimming and J lost 4 bases; unmatched junction nucleotides: 4. CDR3 DNA sequence: TGTGCCAGCAGCTTAGTGAGCGGGAGTGCAGATACGCAGTATTTT. Translated: CASSLVSGSADTQYF.

The chain couples TRBV7-8 to TRBJ2-1; 11 nucleotides agree with TRBD2. This CDR3 has 14 residues. V was clipped by 7 bases and J by 4 bases; unmatched bases: 3. The germline V gene encodes CDR1 SGHVS and CDR2 FQNEAQ. This chain's CDR3 is CASTSGGPYNEQFF. CDR3 sequence (DNA): TGTGCCAGCACTAGCGGGGGGCCGTACAATGAGCAGTTCTTC. The complete variable domain, with remaining parts taken from reference TRBV7-8 and TRBJ2-1, reads GAGVSQSPRYKVAKRGQDVALRCDPISGHVSLFWYQQALGQGPEFLTYFQNEAQLDKSGLPSDRFFAERPEGSVSTLKIQRTQQEDSAVYLCASTSGGPYNEQFFGPGTRLTVL.

This sequence joins TRBV28 and TRBJ1-4; D remains ambiguous. Trimming stripped 7 bases from V and 7 bases from J, with 10 bases between. Germline assignment: CDR1 MDHEN and CDR2 SYDVKM. CDR3 length equals 12 residues. The CDR3 coding sequence is TGTGCCAGCATCGCAGGAGGTGAAAAACTGTTTTTT. It specifies CASIAGGEKLFF.

The J gene is TRBJ2-5, the V gene TRBV5-1; D is unresolved. V lost 1 base and J 1 base, leaving 8 bases between the germline ends. The CDR3 sequence is 14 residues long. Germline lookup yields CDR1 SGHRS and CDR2 YFSETQ. CDR3 DNA: TGCGCCAGCAGCTTGTGGGCCGCCCAAGAGACCCAGTACTTC. Encoded protein: CASSLWAAQETQYF.

The chain links TRBV5-4 to TRBJ2-3; 9 bases are shared with TRBD1. Germline CDR1 SGHNT, CDR2 YYREEE (reference sequence). V lost 4 bases, J lost 4 bases, and 7 bases stayed unmatched. This CDR3 is built from 15 residues. CDR3 protein: CASSPRDRVSDTQYF. The CDR3 DNA reads as TGTGCCAGCAGCCCCCGGGACAGGGTTTCAGATACGCAGTATTTT. Using reference TRBV5-4 and TRBJ2-3 for the parts outside the CDR3, the full variable domain is ETGVTQSPTHLIKTRGQQVTLRCSSQSGHNTVSWYQQALGQGPQFIFQYYREEENGRGNFPPRFSGLQFPNYSSELNVNALELDDSALYLCASSPRDRVSDTQYFGPGTRLTVL.

The CDR3 here is CASSPGQLAGRGYTF. In nucleotides, the CDR3 is TGTGCCAGCTCTCCGGGACAGTTGGCGGGTCGTGGCTACACCTTC. The chain couples TRBV18 to TRBJ1-2, with 7 nucleotides matching TRBD1. Germline CDR1 reads KGHSH; CDR2 reads LQKENI. This CDR3 contains 15 residues. The V gene end was trimmed by 6 bases and the J gene end by 7 bases; junction bases not matched to a gene: 14.

This chain links TRBV19 with TRBJ1-4, with 10 bases matching TRBD1. V was clipped by 11 bases and J by 8 bases; unmatched bases: 11. Germline values: CDR1 LNHDA, CDR2 SQIVND (reference sequence). CDR3 size: 14 residues. CDR3 coding DNA: TGTGCCTCACACCTTGGGACAGGGGACGAAAAACTGTTTTTT. Translating gives CASHLGTGDEKLFF.

V and J are TRBV7-9 and TRBJ1-1; 10 nucleotides align to TRBD1. The CDR3 loop spans 14 amino acids. Germline values: CDR1 SEHNR, CDR2 FQNEAQ (reference sequence). With V trimmed by 5 bases and J by 4 bases, 4 bases remained unmatched. CDR3 sequence reads: CASSPDRGSTEAFF. DNA of the CDR3: TGTGCCAGCAGCCCGGACAGGGGGAGCACTGAAGCTTTCTTT. Using reference TRBV7-9 and TRBJ1-1 for the parts outside the CDR3, the full variable domain is DTGVSQNPRHKITKRGQNVTFRCDPISEHNRLYWYRQTLGQGPEFLTYFQNEAQLEKSRLLSDRFSAERPKGSFSTLEIQRTEQGDSAMYLCASSPDRGSTEAFFGQGTRLTVV.

This sequence joins TRBV6-6 and TRBJ2-7, with D possibly being TRBD1 (5 bases). The V end was cut by 2 bases, the J end by 1 base, with 15 bases between. The length of the CDR3 is 16 residues. In germline, CDR1 is MNHNY, CDR2 SVGAGI (reference sequence). The CDR3 region has the DNA TGTGCCAGCAGTTACGGTGCCTTCCAGGGTTCCTACGAGCAGTACTTC. Its translation: CASSYGAFQGSYEQYF.